Shown below are 16 T cell receptor beta chains from a single sample sequenced in a study of T cells in Graves' hyperthyroidism and ophthalmopathy (dated by TCRdb to the late 2010s). Library prep was done by multiplex PCR. This sample was sequenced with an Illumina HiSeq 2000. The TCR beta CDR3 regions were amplified from RNA transcripts. For the first round of RT-PCR on the TCR CDR3, the HTBI primer set was used together with the Qiagen OneStep RT-PCR kit. The public reads were run again by TCRdb, first through fastp at Q25 and then through MiXCR, and only productive beta chains were kept. Duplicate CDR3 protein sequences are folded into a single record with the most common DNA and genes. Recorded for this sample are hundreds of thousands of distinct CDR3 sequences; approximately 16% of them occurred a single time. Of the sample, approximately 19% falls within the top ten clones. Sequencing was done on a sample of blood. Every receptor here comes from a woman aged 60-75 years with Graves' ophthalmopathy.

The chain employs TRBV29-1 and TRBJ2-2; 9 positions agree with TRBD2. Trimming removed 0 bases from V and 6 bases from J; junction bases left unmatched: 2. This CDR3 is 14 amino acids long. CDR1 is SQVTM and CDR2 is ANQGSEA in the germline V gene. The CDR3 loop reads CSVEEPSGAGELFF. The DNA for the CDR3 is TGCAGCGTTGAAGAACCTAGCGGGGCCGGGGAGCTGTTTTTT.

This clonotype was picked up a small number of times. This chain joins TRBV30 and TRBJ1-4; a weak D match, TRBD1 (5 bases). The CDR3 is 15 amino acids. Between the trimmed V and J ends, which lost 0 bases and 4 bases, there was a span of 12 bases. Per germline, CDR1 GTSNPN and CDR2 SVGIG (reference sequence). The CDR3 loop is CAWSVPARVNEKLFF. The CDR3 nucleotides read TGTGCCTGGAGTGTACCGGCCAGGGTTAATGAAAAACTGTTTTTT.

This clonotype was recorded many times. The chain is built from TRBV20-1 and TRBJ2-3; 10 bases align to TRBD2. V lost 0 bases and J lost 1; bases outside the gene matches: 4. The CDR3 spans 16 residues. Germline lookup yields CDR1 DFQATT and CDR2 SNEGSKA (reference sequence). DNA of the CDR3: TGCAGTGCTAGAGAGGGAGCGGGAGGGCGCACAGATACGCAGTATTTT. Translation gives CSAREGAGGRTDTQYF.

This clonotype was detected many times. The rearrangement joins TRBV29-1 to TRBJ2-3, with D tentatively TRBD2 (5 bases). The V and J ends lost 4 bases and 1 base respectively, with 9 bases between them. This CDR3 has 13 residues. Germline CDR1 reads SQVTM; CDR2 reads ANQGSEA. DNA of the CDR3: TGCAGCGTTGGCGAGCGGCGCACAGATACGCAGTATTTT. It codes for CSVGERRTDTQYF.

This clonotype was counted many times. The chain combines TRBV11-2 with TRBJ1-2, with D uncertain. Germline CDR1 is SGHAT and CDR2 is FQNNGV. The V end lost 3 bases, the J end lost 3 bases, and 8 bases lay between the germline ends. There are 13 residues in the CDR3. CDR3 region: CASSFNGDYGYTF. DNA for the CDR3: TGTGCCAGCAGCTTCAACGGCGACTATGGCTACACCTTC. Combining the CDR3 with reference TRBV11-2 and TRBJ1-2 gives the whole variable domain EAGVAQSPRYKIIEKRQSVAFWCNPISGHATLYWYQQILGQGPKLLIQFQNNGVVDDSQLPKDRFSAERLKGVDSTLKIQPAKLEDSAVYLCASSFNGDYGYTFGSGTRLTVV.

This clonotype was recorded a few times. One end of the junction fails to match germline, which may point to a read error. J is TRBJ1-1 and V is TRBV3-1; tentatively, D is TRBD1 (5 bases). CDR1 is LGHDT and CDR2 is YNNKEL in the germline V gene (reference sequence). This CDR3 spans 13 amino acids. CDR3: CAGSPTGNTEAFF. The CDR3 bases are TGTGCCGGCAGCCCAACAGGGAACACTGAAGCTTTCTTT.

The sample holds many counts of this clonotype. The rearrangement joins TRBV29-1 to TRBJ1-1, with 8 bases identical to TRBD1. J was trimmed by 3 bases and V by 6 bases; bases with no gene match: 6. The CDR3 sequence is 13 residues long. The germline CDR1 and CDR2 sequences are SQVTM and ANQGSEA. This CDR3 is CSVLGQGYTEAFF. The CDR3 nucleotides read TGCAGCGTCTTAGGACAGGGTTACACTGAAGCTTTCTTT. The variable domain in full, completed from reference TRBV29-1 and TRBJ1-1, reads SAVISQKPSRDICQRGTSLTIQCQVDSQVTMMFWYRQQPGQSLTLIATANQGSEATYESGFVIDKFPISRPNLTFSTLTVSNMSPEDSSIYLCSVLGQGYTEAFFGQGTRLTVV.

This clonotype was observed at least ten times. The CDR3 spells CASIKSPLGEQYF. As DNA, the CDR3 is TGTGCCAGCATCAAGTCCCCCTTGGGGGAGCAGTACTTC. This chain connects TRBV28 to TRBJ2-7; D unresolved. This CDR3 is 13 amino acids long. The germline CDR1 and CDR2 sequences are MDHEN and SYDVKM. V was trimmed by 7 bases and J by 7 bases, leaving 17 bases between them.

At least ten counts were recorded for this clonotype. The rearrangement joins TRBV2 to TRBJ1-5, with D possibly TRBD1 on 5 matching bases. The V and J ends lost 5 bases and 2 bases respectively, with 10 bases between them. CDR1 and CDR2 from the germline V gene are SNHLY and FYNNEI. The CDR3 consists of 14 residues. The CDR3 DNA reads TGTGCCAGCAGTTATCAGGGAGGCAATCAGCCCCAGCATTTT. Its protein product is CASSYQGGNQPQHF.

This clonotype was detected once. The chain has TRBV6-1 and TRBJ1-2; no definite D call. Germline V gene sequence: CDR1 MNHNS, CDR2 SASEGT. This CDR3 spans 12 amino acids. Between the trimmed V and J ends, which lost 7 bases and 7 bases, there was a span of 13 bases. The CDR3 loop is CASTPGGLGYTF. CDR3 nucleotides: TGTGCCAGCACCCCTGGAGGGCTTGGCTACACCTTC.

This clonotype was seen many times. The CDR3 here is CASSGAQNTIYF. The CDR3 nucleotides read TGTGCCAGCAGCGGGGCTCAGAACACCATATATTTT. The chain employs TRBV11-2 and TRBJ1-3, with D perhaps matching TRBD1 (5 bases). The germline V gene has CDR1 SGHAT and CDR2 FQNNGV. V gave up 5 bases and J gave up 7 bases, with 9 bases separating them. This CDR3 spans 12 amino acids.

There are many counts of this clonotype. V gene TRBV10-3 combines with J gene TRBJ2-7, with 12 bases lining up with TRBD2. CDR1 and CDR2 (germline): ENHRY, SYGVKD. This CDR3 region has 14 residues. V gave up 8 bases and J gave up 5 bases; unmatched junction bases: 7. The chain's CDR3 is CAIGPGLAGDEQYF. CDR3 nucleotides: TGTGCCATCGGTCCGGGACTAGCGGGCGACGAGCAGTACTTC.

In its sample, this clonotype was seen many times. This chain links TRBV9 with TRBJ2-3; D is perhaps TRBD1 or TRBD2 (5 bases each). The germline V and J ends were trimmed by 3 bases and 1 base, with 15 bases remaining between them. The CDR3 runs 16 residues. Germline lookup yields CDR1 SGDLS and CDR2 YYNGEE. The CDR3 sequence: CASSGGWDPGTDTQYF. The CDR3 coding sequence is TGTGCCAGCAGCGGGGGGTGGGACCCTGGCACAGATACGCAGTATTTT.

In its sample, this clonotype was seen a few times. The CDR3 DNA is TGCAGTGCCCCGACTAGCGGCCAAGAGACCCAGTACTTC. Translated, it gives CSAPTSGQETQYF. The rearrangement links TRBV20-1 to TRBJ2-5, with 9 positions matching TRBD2. CDR1 DFQATT and CDR2 SNEGSKA come from the germline V gene (reference sequence). There are 13 residues in the CDR3. V trimming: 6 bases; J trimming: 1 base; junction bases outside the gene matches: 3.

The chain links TRBV20-1 to TRBJ2-3, with TRBD2 identical over 9 bases. This CDR3 comprises 16 residues. J gave up 0 bases and V 2 bases, and 6 bases lay outside the gene matches. Germline-derived CDR1 and CDR2 are DFQATT and SNEGSKA (reference sequence). CDR3: CSARSPTSGSTDTQYF. The CDR3 DNA follows: TGCAGTGCTAGATCCCCCACTAGCGGGAGCACAGATACGCAGTATTTT.

For this clonotype: One end of the junction varies from germline; a read error may be responsible. The chain links TRBV11-3 to TRBJ2-3, with D unclear. CDR3 length equals 15 residues. CDR1 and CDR2 (germline): SGHNT, YENEEA. CDR3 region: CASSLNSPVGDTQYF. For the CDR3, the DNA is TGCGCCAGCAGCTTAAATTCGCCCGTAGGGGATACGCAGTATTTT. Combining the CDR3 with reference TRBV11-3 and TRBJ2-3 gives the whole variable domain EAGVVQSPRYKIIEKKQPVAFWCNPISGHNTLYWYLQNLGQGPELLIRYENEEAVDDSQLPKDRFSAERLKGVDSTLKIQPAELGDSAVYLCASSLNSPVGDTQYFGPGTRLTVL.